The rows below give T cell receptor beta chains drawn from one sample of a study of cytomegalovirus exposure and HLA in healthy donors. Generated by immunoSEQ multiplex PCR, the TCRdb table keeps only in-frame clones and is missing some. The table records about 120,000 clones, around 74% of them present only once. Sample: PBMCs. The receptors stem from a man aged 25-45 years in good health and CMV-seropositive. Both conserved end residues are part of each CDR3. D genes are given only for firm matches. Only part of the rows carry a size: once, few, many, or a class if the clone is expanded.

d_call	v_call	clone_size	j_call	cdr3_aa	cdr3_nt
NA	TRBV29-1	NA	TRBJ1-3	CLGLGGSSGNTIYF	TGCCTCGGTTTAGGGGGAAGCTCTGGAAACACCATATATTTT
NA	TRBV5-5	NA	TRBJ2-1	CASSLGRSEQFF	TGTGCCAGCAGCTTGGGGAGGTCTGAGCAGTTCTTC
NA	TRBV4-3	NA	TRBJ1-2	CASSQDTVANYGYTF	TGCGCCAGCAGCCAAGATACGGTGGCTAACTATGGCTACACCTTC
NA	TRBV6-1	NA	TRBJ1-2	CASSESADYYGYTF	TGTGCCAGCAGTGAGTCGGCGGACTACTATGGCTACACCTTC
NA	TRBV27	NA	TRBJ2-3	CASSHMGRSLLGVTQYF	TGTGCCAGCAGTCACATGGGCAGGTCCCTTTTAGGGGTTACGCAGTATTTT
TRBD1	TRBV2	NA	TRBJ1-1	CASIAGTGGTEAFF	TGTGCCAGCATCGCCGGGACAGGGGGCACTGAAGCTTTCTTT
TRBD2	TRBV7-6	NA	TRBJ2-5	CASSEAGGDMGETQYF	TGTGCCAGCAGCGAAGCCGGGGGGGATATGGGAGAGACCCAGTACTTC
NA	TRBV6-6	few	TRBJ1-1	CASSYFQDSNEAFF	TGTGCCAGCAGTTACTTTCAGGACTCTAATGAAGCTTTCTTT
TRBD2	TRBV30	once	TRBJ2-1	CAWSVGTSRNEQFF	TGTGCCTGGAGTGTAGGGACTAGCAGGAATGAGCAGTTCTTC
NA	TRBV7-3	few	TRBJ1-2	CASSLAPAGVYGYTF	TGTGCCAGCAGCTTAGCCCCGGCAGGGGTCTATGGCTACACCTTC
TRBD1	TRBV28	NA	TRBJ1-2	CASSLGTDYGYTF	TGTGCCAGCAGTCTCGGGACAGACTATGGCTACACCTTC
NA	TRBV4-3	many	TRBJ2-2	CASSQERQGLTGELFF	TGCGCCAGCAGCCAAGAGAGGCAGGGTCTCACCGGGGAGCTGTTTTTT
NA	TRBV14	NA	TRBJ1-4	CASSQRATNEKLFF	TGTGCCAGCAGCCAGCGCGCAACTAATGAAAAACTGTTTTTT
NA	TRBV6-5	few	TRBJ2-1	CASSQGYEQFF	TGTGCCAGCAGTCAGGGCTATGAGCAGTTCTTC
TRBD1	TRBV30	NA	TRBJ2-7	CAWTSGDRDDEQYF	TGTGCCTGGACTTCCGGAGACAGGGACGACGAGCAGTACTTC
NA	TRBV10-3	NA	TRBJ2-5	CAISEPYPLTQYF	TGTGCCATCAGTGAGCCCTATCCTTTGACCCAGTACTTC
NA	TRBV4-3	few	TRBJ2-6	CASSQLRGTGANVLTF	TGCGCCAGCAGCCAACTCAGGGGTACTGGGGCCAACGTCCTGACTTTC
TRBD1	TRBV5-4	few	TRBJ1-2	CASSGQGNGYTF	TGTGCCAGCAGCGGACAGGGAAATGGCTACACCTTC
TRBD1	TRBV4-2	NA	TRBJ1-6	CASSQNPGQGGNSPLHF	TGTGCCAGCAGCCAAAACCCGGGACAGGGAGGTAATTCACCCCTCCACTTT
NA	TRBV10-2	NA	TRBJ1-1	CASTEGSMWTDNTEAFF	TGCGCCAGCACCGAGGGTTCTATGTGGACGGACAACACTGAAGCTTTCTTT
NA	TRBV5-3	NA	TRBJ1-5	CARSGPLILGQRFNQPQHF	TGTGCCAGAAGCGGGCCTCTAATCTTAGGACAGCGCTTCAATCAGCCCCAGCATTTT
TRBD1	TRBV9	NA	TRBJ2-7	CASSVAPSGTGMEEQYF	TGTGCCAGCAGCGTAGCTCCCTCAGGGACAGGGATGGAAGAGCAGTACTTC
TRBD1	TRBV5-6	NA	TRBJ2-7	CASSLGTGAYEQYF	TGTGCCAGCAGCTTAGGGACAGGGGCTTACGAGCAGTACTTC
NA	TRBV28	NA	TRBJ1-4	CASSLGGGGGSEKLFF	TGTGCCAGCAGTTTAGGCGGTGGCGGGGGAAGTGAAAAACTGTTTTTT
NA	TRBV7-3	few	TRBJ2-2	CASSLSIGELFF	TGTGCCAGCAGCTTATCAATCGGGGAGCTGTTTTTT
NA	TRBV6-1	NA	TRBJ2-3	CASSEAATTQYF	TGTGCCAGCAGCGAAGCAGCAACTACGCAGTATTTT
NA	TRBV30	NA	TRBJ1-5	CAWSASGDQPQHF	TGTGCCTGGAGTGCGTCAGGGGATCAGCCCCAGCATTTT
NA	TRBV7-2	few	TRBJ2-1	CASSLQVYNEQFF	TGTGCCAGCAGCCTACAGGTCTACAATGAGCAGTTCTTC
NA	TRBV7-9	NA	TRBJ2-4	CSSSLEDEGVGF	TGTTCCAGCAGCTTAGAGGATGAGGGGGTAGGCTTC
TRBD2	TRBV18	NA	TRBJ2-1	CASSPPGTSGGAFYNEQFF	TGTGCCAGCTCACCACCGGGGACTAGCGGGGGGGCTTTCTACAATGAGCAGTTCTTC
TRBD1	TRBV7-9	NA	TRBJ2-5	CSSSFPRQGREETQYF	TGTTCCAGCAGCTTCCCAAGACAGGGTAGGGAAGAGACCCAGTACTTC
NA	TRBV5-1	NA	TRBJ1-1	CASSLSQGMNTEAFF	TGCGCCAGCAGCTTGTCGCAGGGCATGAACACTGAAGCTTTCTTT
TRBD1	TRBV28	once	TRBJ1-5	CASRDRAYQPQHF	TGTGCCAGCCGGGACAGGGCATATCAGCCCCAGCATTTT
NA	TRBV30	few	TRBJ1-4	CAWSGNNRDEKLFF	TGTGCCTGGAGTGGGAATAATCGGGATGAAAAACTGTTTTTT
NA	TRBV9	NA	TRBJ1-3	CASSSGSSGNTIYF	TGTGCCAGCAGCTCAGGCAGCTCTGGAAACACCATATATTTT
TRBD1	TRBV6-1	NA	TRBJ1-2	CASSDHRGDYGYPF	TGTGCCAGCAGTGACCACAGGGGTGATTATGGCTACCCCTTC
NA	TRBV6-5	once	TRBJ2-3	CATRPSGDTQYF	TGTGCCACCAGGCCCTCCGGAGATACGCAGTATTTT
TRBD1	TRBV25-1	NA	TRBJ1-1	CASSVGQGTEAFF	TGTGCCAGCAGTGTGGGACAGGGCACTGAAGCTTTCTTT
NA	TRBV10-3	NA	TRBJ1-1	CAISEGTARGSTEAFF	TGTGCCATCAGTGAGGGTACAGCTCGAGGGTCCACTGAAGCTTTCTTT
TRBD1	TRBV9	NA	TRBJ1-4	CASSVAPIDRAGEKLFF	TGTGCCAGCAGCGTAGCCCCTATAGACAGGGCTGGCGAAAAACTGTTTTTT
NA	TRBV19	NA	TRBJ2-1	CAAGPPRVRPVEQFF	TGTGCCGCCGGTCCCCCCCGGGTACGACCGGTCGAGCAGTTCTTC
TRBD1	TRBV19	NA	TRBJ2-1	CASSRTGRNEQFF	TGTGCCAGTAGTAGGACAGGTAGGAATGAGCAGTTCTTC
NA	TRBV6-1	NA	TRBJ2-2	CASEFNFGGELFF	TGTGCCAGCGAGTTTAACTTCGGCGGGGAGCTGTTTTTT
TRBD1	TRBV28	NA	TRBJ1-1	CASSPQTGLEAFF	TGTGCCAGCAGTCCCCAGACAGGGCTTGAAGCTTTCTTT
NA	TRBV10-1	NA	TRBJ2-1	CASSASGARSDYNEQFF	TGCGCCAGCAGTGCTTCAGGGGCCCGCTCTGACTACAATGAGCAGTTCTTC
NA	TRBV7-2	few	TRBJ1-2	CASSPSNYGYTF	TGTGCCAGCAGCCCTTCTAACTATGGCTACACCTTC
NA	TRBV5-1	NA	TRBJ1-3	CASSGGALGLFGNTIYF	TGCGCCAGCAGCGGCGGGGCGCTGGGACTCTTTGGAAACACCATATATTTT
TRBD2	TRBV5-1	NA	TRBJ2-3	CASSLVGLAGEDTQYF	TGCGCCAGCAGCTTGGTGGGACTAGCGGGGGAAGATACGCAGTATTTT
NA	TRBV27	NA	TRBJ2-7	CASTFFPSSYEQYF	TGTGCCAGCACCTTCTTCCCCAGCTCCTACGAGCAGTACTTC
NA	TRBV6-5	few	TRBJ1-3	CASSYSLGSSGNTIYF	TGTGCCAGCAGTTACTCATTGGGCAGCTCTGGAAACACCATATATTTT
TRBD1	TRBV6-1	NA	TRBJ2-3	CASSEAGQDVTDTQYF	TGTGCCAGCAGTGAAGCGGGACAGGACGTCACAGATACGCAGTATTTT
TRBD1	TRBV2	NA	TRBJ2-7	CASSNRDRGSTSYEQYF	TGTGCCAGCAGTAACCGGGACAGGGGGTCAACTTCCTACGAGCAGTACTTC
NA	TRBV7-9	NA	TRBJ2-3	CASSLDSIDTQYF	TGTGCCAGCAGCTTAGATTCCATAGATACGCAGTATTTT
NA	TRBV5-1	few	TRBJ2-3	CASSIGQSTDTQYF	TGCGCCAGCAGCATCGGACAGAGCACAGATACGCAGTATTTT
NA	TRBV7-6	once	TRBJ1-2	CASSLGDGYYGYPF	TGTGCCAGCAGCTTAGGAGACGGGTACTATGGCTACCCCTTC
NA	TRBV19	NA	TRBJ1-3	CASTRDDTIYF	TGTGCCAGTACTCGAGATGACACCATATATTTT
NA	TRBV7-2	few	TRBJ1-4	CASSLAGVWEKLFF	TGTGCCAGCAGCTTAGCAGGAGTCTGGGAAAAACTGTTTTTT